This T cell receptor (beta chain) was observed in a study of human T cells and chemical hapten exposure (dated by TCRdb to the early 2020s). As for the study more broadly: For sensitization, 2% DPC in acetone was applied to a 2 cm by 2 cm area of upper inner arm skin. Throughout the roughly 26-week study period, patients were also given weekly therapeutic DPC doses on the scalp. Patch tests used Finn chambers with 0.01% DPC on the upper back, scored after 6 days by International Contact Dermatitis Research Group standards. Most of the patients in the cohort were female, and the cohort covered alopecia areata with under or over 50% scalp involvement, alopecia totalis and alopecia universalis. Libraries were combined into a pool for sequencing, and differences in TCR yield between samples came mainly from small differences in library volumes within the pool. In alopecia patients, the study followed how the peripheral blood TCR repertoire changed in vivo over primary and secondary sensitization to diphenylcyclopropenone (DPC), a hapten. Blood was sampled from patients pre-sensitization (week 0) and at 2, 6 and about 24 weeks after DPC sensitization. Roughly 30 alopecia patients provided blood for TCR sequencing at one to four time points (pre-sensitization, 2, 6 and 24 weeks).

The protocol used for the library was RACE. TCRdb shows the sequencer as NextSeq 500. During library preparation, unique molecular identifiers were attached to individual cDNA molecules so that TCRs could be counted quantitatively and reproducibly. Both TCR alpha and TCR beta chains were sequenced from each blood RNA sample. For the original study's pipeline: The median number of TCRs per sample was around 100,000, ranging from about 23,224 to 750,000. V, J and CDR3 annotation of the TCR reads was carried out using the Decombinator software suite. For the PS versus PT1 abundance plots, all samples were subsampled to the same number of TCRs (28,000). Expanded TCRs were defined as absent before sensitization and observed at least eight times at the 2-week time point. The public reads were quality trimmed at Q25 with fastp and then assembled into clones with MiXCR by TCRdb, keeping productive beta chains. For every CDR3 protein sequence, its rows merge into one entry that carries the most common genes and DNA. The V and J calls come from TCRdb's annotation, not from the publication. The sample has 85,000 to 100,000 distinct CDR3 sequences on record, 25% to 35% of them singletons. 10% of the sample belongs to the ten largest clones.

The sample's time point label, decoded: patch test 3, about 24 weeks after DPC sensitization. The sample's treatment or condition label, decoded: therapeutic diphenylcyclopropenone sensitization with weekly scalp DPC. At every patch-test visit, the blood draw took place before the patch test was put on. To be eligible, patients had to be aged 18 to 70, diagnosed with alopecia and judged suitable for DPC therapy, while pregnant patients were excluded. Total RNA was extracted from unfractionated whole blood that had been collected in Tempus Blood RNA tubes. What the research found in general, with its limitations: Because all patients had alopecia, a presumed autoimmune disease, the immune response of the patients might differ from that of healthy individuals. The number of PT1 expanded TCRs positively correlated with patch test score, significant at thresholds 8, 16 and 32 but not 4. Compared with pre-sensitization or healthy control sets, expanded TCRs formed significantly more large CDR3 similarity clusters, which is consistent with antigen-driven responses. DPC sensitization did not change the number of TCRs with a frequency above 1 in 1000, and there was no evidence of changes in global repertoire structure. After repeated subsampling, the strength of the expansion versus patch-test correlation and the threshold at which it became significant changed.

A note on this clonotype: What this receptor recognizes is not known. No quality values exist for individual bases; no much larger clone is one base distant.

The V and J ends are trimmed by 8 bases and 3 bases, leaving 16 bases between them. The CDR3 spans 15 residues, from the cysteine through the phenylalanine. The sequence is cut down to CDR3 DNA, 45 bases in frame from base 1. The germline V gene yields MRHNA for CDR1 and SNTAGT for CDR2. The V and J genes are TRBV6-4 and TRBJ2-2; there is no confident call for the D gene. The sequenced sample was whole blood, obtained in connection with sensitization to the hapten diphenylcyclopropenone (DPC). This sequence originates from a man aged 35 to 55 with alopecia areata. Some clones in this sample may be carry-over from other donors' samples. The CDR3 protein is CASQKEEIDTGELFF. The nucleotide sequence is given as TGTGCCAGCCAGAAAGAAGAAATAGACACCGGGGAGCTGTTTTTT.